The clone carrying this T cell receptor beta chain showed up just a few times. Its cognate antigen is unknown. This sample is part of a study of STAT5B mutations in CD4+ large granular lymphocyte leukemia. Regarding the study as a whole: Data were not HLA-matched across samples. Patient CD4-sorted repertoires looked more clonal than healthy CD4+ repertoires, even without putative leukemic clones.

This was a survey-level run. Only in-frame clones appear in the TCRdb table, and some are missing; sequencing was by immunoSEQ multiplex PCR. Of about 35,000 clones listed, over 60% were seen once; the top ten hold about 2%. Material: CD4+ T cells from blood buffy coats. This clonotype originated in a human donor in good health.

In nucleotides, the CDR3 is TGTGCCACCAGCAGGGGGTTGAATGAAAAACTGTTTTTT. Translation: CATSRGLNEKLFF. The chain is built from TRBV15 and TRBJ1-4, with D hard to call. Germline V CDR1 and CDR2: LNHNV, YYDKDF (reference sequence). Between the trimmed V and J ends, which lost 3 bases and 5 bases, there was a span of 7 bases. This CDR3 spans 13 amino acids.